This T cell receptor (beta chain) was captured in a study of human T cells and chemical hapten exposure. Study in general: TCR yield per sample varied, mainly due to pooled library volumes. General study points: It was expanded TCRs that formed significantly more large CDR3 similarity clusters than controls did.

TCRdb ran MiXCR on the RACE reads and lists one entry per CDR3 protein. The data contain 95,000 or so distinct CDR3 sequences, over 10% of them singletons. The time point was: patch test 2, 6 weeks after DPC sensitization. The treatment: therapeutic diphenylcyclopropenone sensitization with weekly scalp DPC. Total RNA was isolated from unfractionated whole blood. This clonotype occurred a few times. The antigen remains unidentified. The TCR comes from a woman aged 40 to 49 with alopecia areata. Some clones in this sample may be carry-over from other donors' samples. The sequencing used whole blood, collected in connection with sensitization to the hapten diphenylcyclopropenone (DPC).

For the CDR3, the DNA is TGTGCCAGCAGAACTGCGGAGACCCAGTACTTC. This sequence encodes CASRTAETQYF. This sequence joins TRBV6-2 or TRBV6-3 and TRBJ2-5; D gene ambiguous. The CDR3 sequence is 11 residues long. Germline CDR1 is MNHEY and CDR2 is SVGEGT. Between the trimmed V and J ends, which lost 6 bases and 5 bases, there was a span of 7 bases.